Listed below are T cell receptor beta chains from one sample, sequenced in a study of T cell responses to AZD1222 COVID-19 vaccine. Clones were sequenced by immunoSEQ multiplex PCR, and TCRdb holds only the in-frame ones, with some missing. Among 130,000 to 150,000 clones listed, about 90% were seen once. The material sequenced was peripheral blood, taken 28 days after the second AZD1222 dose. The origin of the receptors is an adult who received the AZD1222 COVID-19 vaccine. CDR3s include the opening cysteine and the closing phenylalanine or tryptophan. The order of the fields is clone size, D gene, J gene, V gene, CDR3 DNA, CDR3 protein. D genes are given only for firm matches. Clone size is not always given. Where it is, it says once, few, many or a class for expanded clones.

clone_size: NA
d_call: NA
j_call: TRBJ2-7
v_call: TRBV29-1
cdr3_nt: TGCAGCGTTGAAGTGCGCGGGACCGCCTACGAGCAGTACTTC
cdr3_aa: CSVEVRGTAYEQYF

clone_size: NA
d_call: NA
j_call: TRBJ2-7
v_call: TRBV5-4
cdr3_nt: TGTGCCAGCAGCTTGGGTCAGAAAGTCTACGAGCAGTACTTC
cdr3_aa: CASSLGQKVYEQYF

clone_size: NA
d_call: NA
j_call: TRBJ1-2
v_call: TRBV5-1
cdr3_nt: TGCGCCAGCAGCTTGGACGAAGAATTGCTTAACTATGGCTACACCTTC
cdr3_aa: CASSLDEELLNYGYTF

clone_size: few
d_call: TRBD1
j_call: TRBJ1-1
v_call: TRBV5-4
cdr3_nt: TGTGCCAGCAGTCCTACAGGGGGAAGGACTGAAGCTTTCTTT
cdr3_aa: CASSPTGGRTEAFF

clone_size: NA
d_call: TRBD1
j_call: TRBJ2-3
v_call: TRBV28
cdr3_nt: TGTGCCAGCAGTTTATTTAGTGGGTTGGCGGGACAGGGGTTCCAAGCGCAGTATTTT
cdr3_aa: CASSLFSGLAGQGFQAQYF

clone_size: NA
d_call: TRBD2
j_call: TRBJ2-7
v_call: TRBV24-1
cdr3_nt: TGTGCCACCAGTGAGACTTTCGCGGGGGGTCCCAGCGAGCAGTACTTC
cdr3_aa: CATSETFAGGPSEQYF

clone_size: NA
d_call: NA
j_call: TRBJ1-2
v_call: TRBV19
cdr3_nt: TGTGCCAGTACGAACAGTGTCTATGGCTACACCTTC
cdr3_aa: CASTNSVYGYTF

clone_size: NA
d_call: NA
j_call: TRBJ2-5
v_call: TRBV5-1
cdr3_nt: TGCGCCAGCAGCCCCGGGACAAAAGAGACCCAGTACTTC
cdr3_aa: CASSPGTKETQYF

clone_size: NA
d_call: NA
j_call: TRBJ2-1
v_call: TRBV1
cdr3_nt: TGCACCAGCAGCCAAGATGGCGGGGGTGAACTCTACAATGAGCAGTTCTTC
cdr3_aa: CTSSQDGGGELYNEQFF

clone_size: NA
d_call: NA
j_call: TRBJ1-2
v_call: TRBV6-1
cdr3_nt: TGTGCCAGCAGCTCGGACTGGAACTATGGCTACACCTTC
cdr3_aa: CASSSDWNYGYTF

clone_size: few
d_call: TRBD2
j_call: TRBJ2-5
v_call: TRBV6-2/TRBV6-3
cdr3_nt: TGTGCCAGCACCCCTAGGACTAGCGGGAGAGGAGAGACCCAGTACTTC
cdr3_aa: CASTPRTSGRGETQYF

clone_size: NA
d_call: TRBD1
j_call: TRBJ1-2
v_call: TRBV2
cdr3_nt: TGTGCCAGCAGTGGACAGGGGGTTGGAGATGGCTACACCTTC
cdr3_aa: CASSGQGVGDGYTF

clone_size: NA
d_call: NA
j_call: TRBJ1-1
v_call: TRBV3-1/TRBV3-2
cdr3_nt: TGTGCCAGCAGCCAATTAGCCAGGGGAGTTGAAGCTTTCTTT
cdr3_aa: CASSQLARGVEAFF

clone_size: NA
d_call: NA
j_call: TRBJ2-1
v_call: TRBV30
cdr3_nt: TGTGCCTGGAGTGCCACCCACCTTCCTAACAATGAGCAGTTCTTC
cdr3_aa: CAWSATHLPNNEQFF

clone_size: NA
d_call: TRBD1
j_call: TRBJ1-4
v_call: TRBV7-8
cdr3_nt: TGTGCCAGCAGCTGGGGACAGGGGCAAAAACTGTTTTTT
cdr3_aa: CASSWGQGQKLFF

clone_size: NA
d_call: NA
j_call: TRBJ1-5
v_call: TRBV30
cdr3_nt: TGTGCCTGGAGCGAGGACTTAACCGGGGGGTTTAGCAATCAGCCCCAGCATTTT
cdr3_aa: CAWSEDLTGGFSNQPQHF

clone_size: NA
d_call: NA
j_call: TRBJ2-1
v_call: TRBV4-2
cdr3_nt: TGTGCCAGCAGCCAAGATGAAGGAGGGGGTCAGTATGAGCAGTTCTTC
cdr3_aa: CASSQDEGGGQYEQFF

clone_size: NA
d_call: TRBD2
j_call: TRBJ2-7
v_call: TRBV2
cdr3_nt: TGTGCCAGCAGTCCGGGAGGGGCGGGATACGAGCAGTACTTC
cdr3_aa: CASSPGGAGYEQYF

clone_size: NA
d_call: NA
j_call: TRBJ1-1
v_call: TRBV12-3/TRBV12-4
cdr3_nt: TGTGCCAGCAGCCTGACAGAGAACACTGAAGCTTTCTTT
cdr3_aa: CASSLTENTEAFF

clone_size: NA
d_call: TRBD1
j_call: TRBJ1-1
v_call: TRBV5-1
cdr3_nt: TGCGCCAGCAGCTTAAGACAGGGGCGGTACGCTGAAGCTTTCTTT
cdr3_aa: CASSLRQGRYAEAFF

clone_size: NA
d_call: TRBD1
j_call: TRBJ2-3
v_call: TRBV9
cdr3_nt: TGTGCCAGCAGCGCCACAGGACAGGGCGCAGATACGCAGTATTTT
cdr3_aa: CASSATGQGADTQYF

clone_size: NA
d_call: NA
j_call: TRBJ1-3
v_call: TRBV7-8
cdr3_nt: TGTGCCAGCAGCTCGCGACAGAGTGGAAACACCATATATTTT
cdr3_aa: CASSSRQSGNTIYF

clone_size: NA
d_call: NA
j_call: TRBJ2-1
v_call: TRBV6-6
cdr3_nt: TGTGCCAGCAGTTACTATAAGTACAATGAGCAGTTCTTC
cdr3_aa: CASSYYKYNEQFF

clone_size: NA
d_call: NA
j_call: TRBJ2-3
v_call: TRBV10-3
cdr3_nt: TGTGCCATCAGTTTGCGGGGGCCCGAGGGGAAGTATTTT
cdr3_aa: CAISLRGPEGKYF

clone_size: NA
d_call: NA
j_call: TRBJ2-3
v_call: TRBV7-2
cdr3_nt: TGTGCCAGCAGCGCCTTGGCACGGGAGCTTAGGTATTTT
cdr3_aa: CASSALARELRYF

clone_size: NA
d_call: NA
j_call: TRBJ2-7
v_call: TRBV2
cdr3_nt: TGTGCCAGCAATTTTGAGGGGACGGCCTACGAGCAGTACTTC
cdr3_aa: CASNFEGTAYEQYF

clone_size: NA
d_call: TRBD2
j_call: TRBJ2-1
v_call: TRBV7-3
cdr3_nt: TGTGCCAGCAGCTCACGGACTAGCGGGAGTGTAAATGAGCAGTTCTTC
cdr3_aa: CASSSRTSGSVNEQFF

clone_size: once
d_call: NA
j_call: TRBJ1-2
v_call: TRBV6-1
cdr3_nt: TGTGCCAGCAGTGAAGGTTGGCAGATCTATGGCTACACCTTC
cdr3_aa: CASSEGWQIYGYTF

clone_size: NA
d_call: NA
j_call: TRBJ2-1
v_call: TRBV6-5
cdr3_nt: TGTGCCAGCGGCCTCGTTTCCTACAATGAGCAGTTCTTC
cdr3_aa: CASGLVSYNEQFF

clone_size: NA
d_call: TRBD1
j_call: TRBJ2-2
v_call: TRBV30
cdr3_nt: TGTGCCTGGCATTGGACAGGAAAGGTCACCGGGGAGCTGTTTTTT
cdr3_aa: CAWHWTGKVTGELFF

clone_size: NA
d_call: TRBD2
j_call: TRBJ2-7
v_call: TRBV4-1
cdr3_nt: TGCGCCAGCAGCCATATTGCAGCGGGAGCCAATCCCTACGAGCAGTACTTC
cdr3_aa: CASSHIAAGANPYEQYF

clone_size: NA
d_call: TRBD2
j_call: TRBJ2-1
v_call: TRBV5-1
cdr3_nt: TGCGCCAGCAGCAATAGCGGGGGCGGGGATGAGCAGTTCTTC
cdr3_aa: CASSNSGGGDEQFF

clone_size: NA
d_call: NA
j_call: TRBJ2-1
v_call: TRBV27
cdr3_nt: TGTGCCAGCAGTTTATCTTCTCTGATTGGGCAGTTCTTC
cdr3_aa: CASSLSSLIGQFF

clone_size: NA
d_call: TRBD2
j_call: TRBJ2-1
v_call: TRBV6-2/TRBV6-3
cdr3_nt: TGTGCCAGCAGTCCCGGGACTAGCGGGGGATACAATGAGCAGTTCTTC
cdr3_aa: CASSPGTSGGYNEQFF

clone_size: few
d_call: TRBD2
j_call: TRBJ2-3
v_call: TRBV11-2
cdr3_nt: TGTGCCAGCAGCTCCGGAAGTTTGCGGGGGGGCACAGATACGCAGTATTTT
cdr3_aa: CASSSGSLRGGTDTQYF

clone_size: NA
d_call: NA
j_call: TRBJ2-7
v_call: TRBV5-8
cdr3_nt: TGTGCCAGCAGCTCCGACACAGCCTACGAGCAGTACTTC
cdr3_aa: CASSSDTAYEQYF

clone_size: once
d_call: NA
j_call: TRBJ1-3
v_call: TRBV5-1
cdr3_nt: TGCGCCAGCAGCTTGGTGGGGGGAACCGCTGGAAACACCATATATTTT
cdr3_aa: CASSLVGGTAGNTIYF

clone_size: NA
d_call: TRBD1
j_call: TRBJ2-7
v_call: TRBV11-1
cdr3_nt: TGTGCCAGCAGCTCGTTTCCGGGACAGGGGTACTACGAGCAGTACTTC
cdr3_aa: CASSSFPGQGYYEQYF